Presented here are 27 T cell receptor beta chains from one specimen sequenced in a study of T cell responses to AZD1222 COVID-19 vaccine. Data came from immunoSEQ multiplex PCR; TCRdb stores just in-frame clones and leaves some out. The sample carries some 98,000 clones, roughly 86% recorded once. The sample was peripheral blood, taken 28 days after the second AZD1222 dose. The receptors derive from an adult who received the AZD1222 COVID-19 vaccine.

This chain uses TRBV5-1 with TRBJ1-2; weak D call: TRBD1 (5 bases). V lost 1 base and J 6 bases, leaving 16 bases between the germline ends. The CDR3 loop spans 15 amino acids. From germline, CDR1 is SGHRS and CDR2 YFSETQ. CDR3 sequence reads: CASSLSSQGRDGYTF. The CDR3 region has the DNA TGCGCCAGCAGCTTGTCGAGCCAGGGAAGAGATGGCTACACCTTC. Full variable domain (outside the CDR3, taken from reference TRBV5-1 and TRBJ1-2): KAGVTQTPRYLIKTRGQQVTLSCSPISGHRSVSWYQQTPGQGLQFLFEYFSETQRNKGNFPGRFSGRQFSNSRSEMNVSTLELGDSALYLCASSLSSQGRDGYTFGSGTRLTVV.

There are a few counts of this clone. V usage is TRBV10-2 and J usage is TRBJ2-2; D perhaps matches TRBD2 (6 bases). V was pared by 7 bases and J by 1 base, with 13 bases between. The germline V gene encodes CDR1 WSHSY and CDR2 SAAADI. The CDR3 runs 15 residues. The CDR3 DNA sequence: TGCGCCAGCAAATTTAGCGGAGTGAACACCGGGGAGCTGTTTTTT. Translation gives CASKFSGVNTGELFF.

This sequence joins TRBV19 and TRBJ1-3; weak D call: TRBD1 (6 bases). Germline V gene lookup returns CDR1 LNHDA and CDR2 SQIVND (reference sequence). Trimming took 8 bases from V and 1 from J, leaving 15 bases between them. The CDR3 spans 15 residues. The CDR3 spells CASRRGGRSGNTIYF. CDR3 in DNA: TGTGCCAGTCGGCGTGGGGGCAGGTCTGGAAACACCATATATTTT.

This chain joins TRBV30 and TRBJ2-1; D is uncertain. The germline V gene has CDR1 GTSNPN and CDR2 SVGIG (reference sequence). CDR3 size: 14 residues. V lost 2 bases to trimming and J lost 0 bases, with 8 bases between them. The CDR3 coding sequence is TGTGCCTGGAGTCAGCACAGCTCCTACAATGAGCAGTTCTTC. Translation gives CAWSQHSSYNEQFF.

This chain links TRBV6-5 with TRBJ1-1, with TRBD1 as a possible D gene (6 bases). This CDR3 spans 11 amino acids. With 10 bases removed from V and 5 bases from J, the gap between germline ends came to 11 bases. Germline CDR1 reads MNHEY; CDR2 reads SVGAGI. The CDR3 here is CANKGGTEAFF. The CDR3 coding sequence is TGTGCCAACAAAGGGGGTACTGAAGCTTTCTTT.

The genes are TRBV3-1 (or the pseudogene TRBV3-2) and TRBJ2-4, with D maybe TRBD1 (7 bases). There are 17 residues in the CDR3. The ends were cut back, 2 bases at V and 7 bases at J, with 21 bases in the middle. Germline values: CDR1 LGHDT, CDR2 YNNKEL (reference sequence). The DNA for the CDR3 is TGTGCCAGCAGCCAATACCAGGGGGGACTCAGCGGGAACATTCAGTACTTC. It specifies CASSQYQGGLSGNIQYF.

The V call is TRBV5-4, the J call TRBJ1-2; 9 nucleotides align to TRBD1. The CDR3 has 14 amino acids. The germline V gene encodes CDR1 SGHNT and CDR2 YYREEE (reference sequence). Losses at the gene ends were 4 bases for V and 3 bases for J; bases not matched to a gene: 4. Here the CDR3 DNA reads TGTGCCAGCAGCGTCGGACAGGGGTACTATGGCTACACCTTC. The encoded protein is CASSVGQGYYGYTF. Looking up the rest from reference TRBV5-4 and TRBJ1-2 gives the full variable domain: ETGVTQSPTHLIKTRGQQVTLRCSSQSGHNTVSWYQQALGQGPQFIFQYYREEENGRGNFPPRFSGLQFPNYSSELNVNALELDDSALYLCASSVGQGYYGYTFGSGTRLTVV.

The DNA for the CDR3 is TGTGCCAGCAGCGCCGGACTGTTTGGCACAGATACGCAGTATTTT. Residues: CASSAGLFGTDTQYF. The V call is TRBV9, the J call TRBJ2-3; D might be TRBD2 (5 bases). In germline, CDR1 is SGDLS, CDR2 YYNGEE. This CDR3 is 15 amino acids long. The germline V and J ends were trimmed by 3 bases and 1 base, with 12 bases remaining between them.

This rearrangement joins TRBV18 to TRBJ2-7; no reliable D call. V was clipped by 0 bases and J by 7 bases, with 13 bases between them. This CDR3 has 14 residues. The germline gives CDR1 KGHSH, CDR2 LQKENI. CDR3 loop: CASSPPAEPGEQYF. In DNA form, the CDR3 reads TGTGCCAGCTCACCACCGGCTGAACCTGGGGAGCAGTACTTC.

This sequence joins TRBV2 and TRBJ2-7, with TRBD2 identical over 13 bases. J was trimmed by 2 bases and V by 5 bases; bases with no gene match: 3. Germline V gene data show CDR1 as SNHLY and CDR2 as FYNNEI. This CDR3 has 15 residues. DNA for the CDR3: TGTGCCAGCAGTAGACTAGCGGGAGGTACCTACGAGCAGTACTTC. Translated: CASSRLAGGTYEQYF.

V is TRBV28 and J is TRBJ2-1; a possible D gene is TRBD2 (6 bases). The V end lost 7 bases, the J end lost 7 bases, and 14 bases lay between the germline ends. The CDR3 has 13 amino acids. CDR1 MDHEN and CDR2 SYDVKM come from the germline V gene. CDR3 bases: TGTGCCAGCATTGCGGGACTGAGGAATGAGCAGTTCTTC. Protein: CASIAGLRNEQFF.

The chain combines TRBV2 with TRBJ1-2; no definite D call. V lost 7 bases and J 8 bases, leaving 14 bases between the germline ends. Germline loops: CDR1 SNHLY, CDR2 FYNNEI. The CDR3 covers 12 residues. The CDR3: CASIGGPGGYTF. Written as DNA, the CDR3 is TGTGCCAGCATAGGAGGCCCCGGCGGCTACACCTTC.

The CDR3 region has the DNA TGCGCCAGCAGCTTGGACAGCAATCAGCCCCAGCATTTT. Protein sequence: CASSLDSNQPQHF. The chain recombines TRBV5-1 with TRBJ1-5, with D hard to call. CDR1 and CDR2 from the germline V gene are SGHRS and YFSETQ. V was shortened by 0 bases and J by 1 base, with 2 bases between the two germline ends. This CDR3 is 13 amino acids long.

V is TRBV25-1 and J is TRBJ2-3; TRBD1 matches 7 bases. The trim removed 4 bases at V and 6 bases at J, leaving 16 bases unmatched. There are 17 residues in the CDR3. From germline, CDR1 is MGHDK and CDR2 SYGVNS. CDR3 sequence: CASSGYFGTDLSDTQYF. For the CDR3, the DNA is TGTGCCAGCAGTGGATATTTCGGGACAGACCTTTCCGATACGCAGTATTTT. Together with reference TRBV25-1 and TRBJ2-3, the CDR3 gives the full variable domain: EADIYQTPRYLVIGTGKKITLECSQTMGHDKMYWYQQDPGMELHLIHYSYGVNSTEKGDLSSESTVSRIRTEHFPLTLESARPSHTSQYLCASSGYFGTDLSDTQYFGPGTRLTVL.

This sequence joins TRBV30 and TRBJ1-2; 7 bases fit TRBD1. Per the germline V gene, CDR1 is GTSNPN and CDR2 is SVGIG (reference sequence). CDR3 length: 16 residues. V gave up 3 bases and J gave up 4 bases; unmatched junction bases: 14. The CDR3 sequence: CAWSVNRGTIGYGYTF. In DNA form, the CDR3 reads TGTGCCTGGAGCGTCAACAGGGGAACCATCGGCTATGGCTACACCTTC.

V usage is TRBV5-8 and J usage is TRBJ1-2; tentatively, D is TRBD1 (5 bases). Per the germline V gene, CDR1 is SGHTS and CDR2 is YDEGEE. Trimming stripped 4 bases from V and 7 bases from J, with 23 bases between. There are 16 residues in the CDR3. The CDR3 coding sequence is TGTGCCAGCAGCCTAGGAATCGACAGCGCCATGGGTGGCTACACCTTC. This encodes CASSLGIDSAMGGYTF.

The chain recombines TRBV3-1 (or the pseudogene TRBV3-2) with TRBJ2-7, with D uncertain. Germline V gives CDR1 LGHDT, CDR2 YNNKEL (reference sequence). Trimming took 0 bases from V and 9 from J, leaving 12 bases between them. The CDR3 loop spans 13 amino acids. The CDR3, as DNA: TGTGCCAGCAGCCAAGATCAAGACTCACGGCAGTACTTC. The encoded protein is CASSQDQDSRQYF.

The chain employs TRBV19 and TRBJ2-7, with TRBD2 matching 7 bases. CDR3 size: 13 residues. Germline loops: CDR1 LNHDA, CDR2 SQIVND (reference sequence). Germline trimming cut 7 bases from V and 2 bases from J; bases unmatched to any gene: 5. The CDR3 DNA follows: TGTGCCAGTAACGGCGGGAGTCCCTACGAGCAGTACTTC. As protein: CASNGGSPYEQYF.

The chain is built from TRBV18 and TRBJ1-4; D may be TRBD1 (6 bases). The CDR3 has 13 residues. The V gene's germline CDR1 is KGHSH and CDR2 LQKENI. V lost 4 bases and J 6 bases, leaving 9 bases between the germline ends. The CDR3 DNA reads TGTGCCAGCTCACTTACAGGGTATGAAAAACTGTTTTTT. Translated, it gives CASSLTGYEKLFF.

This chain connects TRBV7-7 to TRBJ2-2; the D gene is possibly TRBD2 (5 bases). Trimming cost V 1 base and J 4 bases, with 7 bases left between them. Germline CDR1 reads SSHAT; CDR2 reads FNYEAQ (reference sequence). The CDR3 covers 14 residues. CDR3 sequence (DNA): TGTGCCAGCAGCTTAGTTGCGGGCACCGGGGAGCTGTTTTTT. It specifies CASSLVAGTGELFF.

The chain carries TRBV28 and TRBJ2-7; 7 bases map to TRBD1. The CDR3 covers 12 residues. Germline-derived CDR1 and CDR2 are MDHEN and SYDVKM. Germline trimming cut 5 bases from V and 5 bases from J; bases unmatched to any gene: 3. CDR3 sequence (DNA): TGTGCCAGCAGTGACAGGGTAAACGAGCAGTACTTC. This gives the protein CASSDRVNEQYF.

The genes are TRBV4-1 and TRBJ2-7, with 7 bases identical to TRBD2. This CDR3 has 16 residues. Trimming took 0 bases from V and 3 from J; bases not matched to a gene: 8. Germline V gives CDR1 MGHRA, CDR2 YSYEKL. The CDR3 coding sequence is TGCGCCAGCAGCCAAGATCGGGGGGAGACTTTCTACGAGCAGTACTTC. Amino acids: CASSQDRGETFYEQYF.

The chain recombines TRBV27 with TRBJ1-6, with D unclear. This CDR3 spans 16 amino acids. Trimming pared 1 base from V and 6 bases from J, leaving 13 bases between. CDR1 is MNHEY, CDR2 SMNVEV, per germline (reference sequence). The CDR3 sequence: CASSLFGKTGNSPLHF. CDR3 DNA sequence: TGTGCCAGCAGTTTATTTGGCAAGACTGGTAATTCACCCCTCCACTTT.

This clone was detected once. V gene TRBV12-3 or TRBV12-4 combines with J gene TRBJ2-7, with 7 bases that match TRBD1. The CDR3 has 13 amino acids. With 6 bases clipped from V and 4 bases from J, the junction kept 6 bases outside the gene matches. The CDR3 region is CASRGQGVYEQYF. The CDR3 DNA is TGTGCCAGCAGGGGCCAGGGGGTTTACGAGCAGTACTTC.

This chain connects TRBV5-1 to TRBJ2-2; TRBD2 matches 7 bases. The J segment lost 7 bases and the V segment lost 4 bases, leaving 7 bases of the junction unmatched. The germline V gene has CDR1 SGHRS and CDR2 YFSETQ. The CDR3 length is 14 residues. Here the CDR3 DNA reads TGCGCCAGCAGCCGGCGGGAGACTGGCGGGGAGCTGTTTTTT. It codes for CASSRRETGGELFF.

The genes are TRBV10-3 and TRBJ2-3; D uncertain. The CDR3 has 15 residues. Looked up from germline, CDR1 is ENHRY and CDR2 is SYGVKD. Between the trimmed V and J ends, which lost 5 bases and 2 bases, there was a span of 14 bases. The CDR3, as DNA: TGTGCCATCAGTTCTATTGGTCCTAACACAGATACGCAGTATTTT. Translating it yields CAISSIGPNTDTQYF.

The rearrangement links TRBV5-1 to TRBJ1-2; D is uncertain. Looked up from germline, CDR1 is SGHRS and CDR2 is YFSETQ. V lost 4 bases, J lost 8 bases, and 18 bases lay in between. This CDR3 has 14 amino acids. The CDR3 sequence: CASSLDSLGWGYTF. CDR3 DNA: TGCGCCAGCAGCCTGGATAGCCTCGGCTGGGGCTACACCTTC.